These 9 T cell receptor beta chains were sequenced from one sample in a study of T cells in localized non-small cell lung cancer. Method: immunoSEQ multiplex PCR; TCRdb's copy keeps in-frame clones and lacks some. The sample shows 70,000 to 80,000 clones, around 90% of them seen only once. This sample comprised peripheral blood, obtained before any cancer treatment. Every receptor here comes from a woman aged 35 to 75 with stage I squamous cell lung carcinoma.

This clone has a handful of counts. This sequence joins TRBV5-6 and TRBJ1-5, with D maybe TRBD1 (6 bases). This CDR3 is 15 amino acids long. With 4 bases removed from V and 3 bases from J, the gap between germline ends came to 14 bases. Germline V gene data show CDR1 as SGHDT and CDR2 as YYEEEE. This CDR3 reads CASSLEGDLNQPQHF. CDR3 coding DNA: TGTGCCAGCAGCCTGGAGGGGGACCTCAATCAGCCCCAGCATTTT.

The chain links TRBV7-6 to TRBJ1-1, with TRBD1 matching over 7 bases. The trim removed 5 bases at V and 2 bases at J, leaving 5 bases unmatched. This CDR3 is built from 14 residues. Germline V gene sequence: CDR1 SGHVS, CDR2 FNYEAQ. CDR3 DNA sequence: TGTGCCAGCAGCCCCGGGACAGTAAACACTGAAGCTTTCTTT. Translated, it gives CASSPGTVNTEAFF.

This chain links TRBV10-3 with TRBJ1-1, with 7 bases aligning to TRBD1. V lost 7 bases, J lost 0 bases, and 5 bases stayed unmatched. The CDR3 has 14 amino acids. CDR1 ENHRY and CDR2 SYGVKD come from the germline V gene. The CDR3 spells CAINRGQMNTEAFF. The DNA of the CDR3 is TGTGCCATCAACCGGGGACAGATGAACACTGAAGCTTTCTTT.

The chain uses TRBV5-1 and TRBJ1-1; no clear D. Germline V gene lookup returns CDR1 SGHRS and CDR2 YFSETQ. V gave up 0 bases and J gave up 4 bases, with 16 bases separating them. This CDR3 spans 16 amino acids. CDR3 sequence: CASSLGFPRSGTEAFF. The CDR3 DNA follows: TGCGCCAGCAGCTTGGGTTTCCCCCGATCAGGCACTGAAGCTTTCTTT. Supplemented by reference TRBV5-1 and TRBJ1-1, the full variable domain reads KAGVTQTPRYLIKTRGQQVTLSCSPISGHRSVSWYQQTPGQGLQFLFEYFSETQRNKGNFPGRFSGRQFSNSRSEMNVSTLELGDSALYLCASSLGFPRSGTEAFFGQGTRLTVV.

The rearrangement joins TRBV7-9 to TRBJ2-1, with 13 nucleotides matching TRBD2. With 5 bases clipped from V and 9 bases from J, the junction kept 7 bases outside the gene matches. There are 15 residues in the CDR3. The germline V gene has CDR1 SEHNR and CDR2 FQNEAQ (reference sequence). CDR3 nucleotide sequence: TGTGCCAGCAGCCCCGGGACTAGCGGGGCGGGTGAGCAGTTCTTC. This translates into CASSPGTSGAGEQFF.

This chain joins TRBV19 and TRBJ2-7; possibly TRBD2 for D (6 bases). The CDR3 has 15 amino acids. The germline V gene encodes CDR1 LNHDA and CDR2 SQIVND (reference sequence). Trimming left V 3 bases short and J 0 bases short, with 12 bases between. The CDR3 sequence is CASSIGGKSSYEQYF. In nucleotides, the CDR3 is TGTGCCAGTAGTATCGGCGGGAAAAGCTCCTACGAGCAGTACTTC.

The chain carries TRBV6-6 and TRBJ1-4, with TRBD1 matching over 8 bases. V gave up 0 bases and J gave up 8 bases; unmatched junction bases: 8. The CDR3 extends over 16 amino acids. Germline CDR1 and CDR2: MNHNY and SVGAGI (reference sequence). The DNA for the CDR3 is TGTGCCAGCAGTTACTCGCGCAGGGGGCGGGGGGAAAAACTGTTTTTT. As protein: CASSYSRRGRGEKLFF.

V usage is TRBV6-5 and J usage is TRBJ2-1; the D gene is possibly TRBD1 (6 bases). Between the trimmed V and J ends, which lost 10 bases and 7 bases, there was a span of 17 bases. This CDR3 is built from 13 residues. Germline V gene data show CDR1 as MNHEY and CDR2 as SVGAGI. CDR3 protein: CATRTAVGNEQFF. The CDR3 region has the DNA TGTGCCACCCGGACAGCCGTCGGAAATGAGCAGTTCTTC.

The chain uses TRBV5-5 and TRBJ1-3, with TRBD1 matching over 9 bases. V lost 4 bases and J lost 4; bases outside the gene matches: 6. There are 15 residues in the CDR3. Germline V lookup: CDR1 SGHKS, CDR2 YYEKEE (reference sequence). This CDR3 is CASSQGQGEGNTIYF. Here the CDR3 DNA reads TGTGCCAGCAGCCAGGGACAGGGAGAAGGAAACACCATATATTTT.